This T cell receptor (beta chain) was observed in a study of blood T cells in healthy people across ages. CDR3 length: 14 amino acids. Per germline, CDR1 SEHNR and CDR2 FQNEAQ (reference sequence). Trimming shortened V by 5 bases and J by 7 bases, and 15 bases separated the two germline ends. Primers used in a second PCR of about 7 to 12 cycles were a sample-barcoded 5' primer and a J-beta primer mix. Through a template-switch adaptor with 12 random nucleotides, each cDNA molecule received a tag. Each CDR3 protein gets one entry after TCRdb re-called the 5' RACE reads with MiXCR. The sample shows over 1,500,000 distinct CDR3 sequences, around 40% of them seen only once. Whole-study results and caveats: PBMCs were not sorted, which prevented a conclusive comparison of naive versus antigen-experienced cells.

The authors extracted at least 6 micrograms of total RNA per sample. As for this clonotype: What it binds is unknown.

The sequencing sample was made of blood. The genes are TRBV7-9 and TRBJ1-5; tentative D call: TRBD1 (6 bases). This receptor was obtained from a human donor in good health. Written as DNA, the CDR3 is TGTGCCAGCAGCATATCAGGGACAATACAGCCCCAGCATTTT. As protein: CASSISGTIQPQHF.